A selection of T cell receptor beta chains follows, all from one sample in a study of cytomegalovirus exposure and HLA in healthy donors. Data came from immunoSEQ multiplex PCR; TCRdb stores just in-frame clones and leaves some out. The data contain fewer than 250,000 clones, 80% to 90% of them singletons. The sequencing input was PBMCs. These receptors were collected from a man younger than 45 in good health and CMV-seronegative. Each CDR3 is given with its conserved first and last residue. D genes are given only for firm matches. Rows may omit the clone size; those that give it use once, few, many or a size class.

TRBV5-1	-	TRBJ2-3	-	CASSPEGDTQYF	TGCGCCAGCAGCCCGGAGGGAGATACGCAGTATTTT
TRBV7-3	-	TRBJ2-7	-	CASSSGLSYEQYF	TGTGCCAGCAGCTCAGGGCTGTCCTACGAGCAGTACTTC
TRBV9	TRBD1	TRBJ2-5	-	CASSVDRAEETQYF	TGTGCCAGCAGCGTGGACAGGGCAGAAGAGACCCAGTACTTC
TRBV4-3	TRBD2	TRBJ2-3	-	CASSQDWRGGRGTDTQYF	TGCGCCAGCAGCCAAGATTGGCGGGGGGGCCGCGGCACAGATACGCAGTATTTT
TRBV13	-	TRBJ1-3	-	CASSLVTGGNTIYF	TGTGCCAGCAGCTTAGTAACAGGGGGAAACACCATATATTTT
TRBV7-9	TRBD1	TRBJ2-2	-	CASSAQGVNTGELFF	TGTGCCAGCAGCGCACAGGGGGTTAACACCGGGGAGCTGTTTTTT
TRBV2	TRBD1	TRBJ2-4	-	CASSEDRGNIQYF	TGTGCCAGCAGTGAGGACAGGGGAAACATTCAGTACTTC
TRBV11-2	TRBD1	TRBJ1-4	-	CASSFGTGINEKLFF	TGTGCCAGCAGCTTCGGGACAGGGATTAATGAAAAACTGTTTTTT
TRBV5-1	TRBD2	TRBJ2-5	-	CASSLSGEYPQETQYF	TGCGCCAGCAGCTTGAGCGGGGAATACCCCCAAGAGACCCAGTACTTC
TRBV7-6	TRBD1	TRBJ1-1	-	CASSLGALRGLTEAFF	TGTGCCAGCAGCTTAGGGGCCCTCAGGGGGCTCACTGAAGCTTTCTTT
TRBV19	TRBD1	TRBJ2-5	-	CASSIEGQGQGKETQYF	TGTGCCAGTAGTATTGAGGGCCAGGGACAGGGGAAAGAGACCCAGTACTTC
TRBV6-6	-	TRBJ1-1	-	CASSLQGHTEAFF	TGTGCCAGCAGCCTTCAGGGGCACACTGAAGCTTTCTTT
TRBV5-6	-	TRBJ2-5	few	CASSPLFTGEETQYF	TGTGCCAGCAGCCCCCTTTTTACGGGGGAAGAGACCCAGTACTTC
TRBV6-6	TRBD1	TRBJ1-3	-	CASSGGQGVSGNTIYF	TGTGCCAGCAGTGGGGGACAGGGGGTGTCTGGAAACACCATATATTTT
TRBV5-1	-	TRBJ1-4	-	CASSSSGTTNEKLFF	TGCGCCAGCAGCTCAAGCGGGACAACTAATGAAAAACTGTTTTTT
TRBV28	TRBD1	TRBJ2-7	-	CVSSLSTGSMEQYF	TGTGTCAGCAGCCTATCGACAGGGTCGATGGAGCAGTACTTC
TRBV9	-	TRBJ1-1	-	CASSVGALRNTEAFF	TGTGCCAGCAGCGTAGGTGCCCTGAGGAACACTGAAGCTTTCTTT
TRBV9	-	TRBJ2-6	-	CASSVAVGGPDRSGASVLTF	TGTGCCAGCAGCGTAGCCGTCGGGGGACCAGACCGCTCTGGGGCCAGCGTCCTGACTTTC
TRBV19	TRBD1	TRBJ2-7	-	CASREGAHRVSHEQYF	TGTGCCAGTCGCGAGGGGGCCCACAGGGTGAGCCACGAGCAGTACTTC
TRBV28	TRBD2	TRBJ2-1	-	CASSLGGAGGYNEQFF	TGTGCCAGCAGCCTCGGGGGAGCGGGGGGTTACAATGAGCAGTTCTTC
TRBV5-6	-	TRBJ2-7	-	CASSFDRTSYEQYF	TGTGCCAGCAGTTTTGACAGGACCTCCTACGAGCAGTACTTC
TRBV5-1	TRBD1	TRBJ1-1	-	CASSPRGRNTEAFF	TGCGCCAGCAGCCCCAGGGGGAGGAACACTGAAGCTTTCTTT
TRBV5-6	-	TRBJ1-4	-	CASSLRQRGEKLFF	TGTGCCAGCAGCTTGAGGCAAAGGGGTGAAAAACTGTTTTTT
TRBV11-1	TRBD1	TRBJ1-2	-	CASSFSDRDYGYTF	TGTGCCAGCAGCTTTTCGGACAGGGACTATGGCTACACCTTC
TRBV19	TRBD1	TRBJ2-2	-	CASSIFGGTGVGSGELFF	TGTGCCAGTAGTATATTCGGGGGGACAGGGGTTGGTTCCGGGGAGCTGTTTTTT
TRBV11-1	-	TRBJ2-7	-	CASSLGDRGKAYEQYF	TGTGCCAGCAGCTTGGGTGATCGGGGTAAAGCCTACGAGCAGTACTTC
TRBV5-5	TRBD1	TRBJ2-5	-	CASSPIGAGTVQETQYF	TGTGCCAGCAGCCCCATCGGGGCCGGGACAGTCCAAGAGACCCAGTACTTC